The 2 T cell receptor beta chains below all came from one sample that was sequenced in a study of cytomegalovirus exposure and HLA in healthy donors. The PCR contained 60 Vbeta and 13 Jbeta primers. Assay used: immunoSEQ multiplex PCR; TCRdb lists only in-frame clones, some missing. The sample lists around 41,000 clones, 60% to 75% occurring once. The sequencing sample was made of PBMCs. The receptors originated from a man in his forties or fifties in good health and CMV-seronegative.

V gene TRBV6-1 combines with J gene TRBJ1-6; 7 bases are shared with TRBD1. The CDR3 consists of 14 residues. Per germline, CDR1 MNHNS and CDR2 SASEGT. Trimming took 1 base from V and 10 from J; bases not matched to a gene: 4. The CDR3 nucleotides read TGTGCCAGCAGTGAAGGGACAGGCAACTCACCCCTCCACTTT. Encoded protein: CASSEGTGNSPLHF.

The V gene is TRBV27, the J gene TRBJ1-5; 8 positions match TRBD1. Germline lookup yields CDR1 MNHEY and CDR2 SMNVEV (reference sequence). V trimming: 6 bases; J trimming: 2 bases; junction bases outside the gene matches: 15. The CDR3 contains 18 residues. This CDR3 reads CASSNRVPTTGGNQPQHF. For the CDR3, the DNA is TGTGCCAGCAGCAACCGAGTCCCCACGACAGGGGGCAATCAGCCCCAGCATTTT.